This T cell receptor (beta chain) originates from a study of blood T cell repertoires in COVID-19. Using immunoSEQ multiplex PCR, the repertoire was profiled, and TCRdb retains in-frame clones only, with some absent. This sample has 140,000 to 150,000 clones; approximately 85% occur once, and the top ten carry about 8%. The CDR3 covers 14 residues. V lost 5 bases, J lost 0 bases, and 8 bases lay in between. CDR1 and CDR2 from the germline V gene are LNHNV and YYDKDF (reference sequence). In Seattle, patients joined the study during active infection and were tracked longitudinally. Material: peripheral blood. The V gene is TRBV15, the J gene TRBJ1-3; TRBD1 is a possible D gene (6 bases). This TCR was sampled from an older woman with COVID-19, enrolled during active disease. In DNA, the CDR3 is TGTGCCACCAGCCTGGACAGCTCTGGAAACACCATATATTTT. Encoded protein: CATSLDSSGNTIYF.